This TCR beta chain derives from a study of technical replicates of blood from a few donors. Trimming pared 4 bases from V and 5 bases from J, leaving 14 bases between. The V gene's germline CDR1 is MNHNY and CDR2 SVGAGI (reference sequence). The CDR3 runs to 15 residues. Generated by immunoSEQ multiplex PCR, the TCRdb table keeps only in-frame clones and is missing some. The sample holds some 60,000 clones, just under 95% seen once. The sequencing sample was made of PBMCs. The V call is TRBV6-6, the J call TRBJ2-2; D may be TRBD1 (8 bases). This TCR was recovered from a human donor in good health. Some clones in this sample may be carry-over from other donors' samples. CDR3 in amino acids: CASSSTGGETGELFF. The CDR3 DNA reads TGTGCCAGCAGTTCCACAGGGGGGGAGACCGGGGAGCTGTTTTTT.